This T cell receptor beta chain stems from a study of T cells in women clearing cervical HPV infection. Study in general: Cases: HPV16-related CIN3 or worse on histology, a couple of invasive cancers. Blood came at first lesion visit for cases, post-clearance for controls.

As to this clone: Antigen unknown. The read ends 3 residues early relative to the CDR3; the germline J gene fills the gap.

In germline, CDR1 is SQVTM, CDR2 ANQGSEA. CDR3 size: 12 residues. Study-level points and caveats: Repertoire richness, not evenness, was significantly elevated in CIN3+ cases versus controls.

Method: immunoSEQ multiplex PCR; TCRdb's copy keeps in-frame clones and lacks some. The data include fewer than 40,000 clones; the top ten clones carry less than 9%. The origin of this receptor is a woman between 18 and 70 years old with a cervical HPV16 infection that either progressed to CIN3+ or cleared (not recorded which). The sequencing input was blood buffy coat. V gene TRBV29-1 combines with J gene TRBJ2-5, with TRBD1 matching 8 bases. CDR3 residues: CSGTGYTDTQYF. CDR3 bases read: TGCAGCGGGACAGGGTACACAGATACC.